The T cell receptor beta chain under discussion was sequenced for a study of CD8+CD57+ T cells in acquired aplastic anemia (dated by TCRdb to between 2017 and 2018). At the level of the whole study: On average, sorted CD4+ and CD8+ cells yielded around 3.5 ug of extracted DNA, with a range of roughly 0.18 to 27.4 ug. CD8+CD57+ expansion was defined as frequency above the mean frequency observed in healthy subjects. Results the study describes overall, beyond this receptor: Patients and healthy controls showed no significant difference in CD8+ Simpson's diversity (P=0.060). Roughly 30 CD8+ CDR3 sequences were found to be shared between patients and controls, but these sequences appeared to be highly expressed in patients and within the immunodominant clones of the patients.

The junction carries 21 bases between V and J, which are trimmed by 4 bases and 2 bases respectively. The germline V gene sets CDR1 to SGHRS and CDR2 to YFSETQ. The cysteine opens and the phenylalanine closes a CDR3 of 17 amino acids. Only CDR3 DNA is held: 51 bases, read in frame from base 1. Patients chosen for sequencing had shown expansion of CD8+CD57+ cells by flow cytometry. Severe acquired aplastic anemia was diagnosed in all patients according to International Study of Aplastic Anemia and Agranulocytosis and Camitta criteria. At the time blood was sampled, none of the patients had received any therapy. In the study, sorted CD4+ and CD8+ blood T cells from patients with severe aplastic anemia and from healthy subjects underwent deep sequencing of TCR repertoires. Patients were enrolled under clinicaltrials.gov protocols 00001620, 01623167, 00001397, 00071045, 00081523 and 00961064 in the USA. Ficoll-Paque density gradient centrifugation was used to isolate peripheral blood mononuclear cells. CD4+ and CD8+ T cells were sorted by FACS or magnetic beads before DNA extraction.

This clonotype was seen at least ten times. Its recognized antigen is unknown. Base qualities were left out, and no much larger clone turns up one base away. TCR beta VDJ combination and CDR3 sequence profiling used genomic DNA as the template. An Illumina HiSeq 2000 was used for TCR repertoire sequencing. In the paper's pipeline: TRBV/TRBJ rearrangement plots, CDR3 size and DJ length profiles, and Simpson's diversity index were used to assess repertoires. The immunodominant clone was defined as the most abundant DNA sequence in deep sequencing data. CDR3 amino acid sequences were screened for sharing across subjects and compared with published repertoires and the VDJdb database. TCRdb reprocessing: public reads trimmed at Q25 with fastp, clones called with MiXCR, in-frame beta chains kept. Identical CDR3 protein sequences are pooled into one entry, listed with their most common genes and DNA. None of the V and J calls come from the authors' own analysis; TCRdb made them. The sample profile shows approximately 98,000 distinct CDR3 sequences; roughly two thirds of them were found once. Of the sample, roughly two thirds falls within the top ten clones.

Sequenced material: sorted CD4+, CD8+, or CD8+CD57+ T cells (not recorded which) from PBMCs. This receptor was identified in a human donor with aplastic anemia. The chain is made from TRBV5-1 and TRBJ1-1; 6 matching bases give a weak D call of TRBD1. The CDR3 protein sequence reads: CASSPVGRGGINTEAFF. The nucleotide sequence is TGCGCCAGCAGCCCGGTGGGGAGGGGGGGAATAAACACTGAAGCTTTCTTT.